These T cell receptor beta chains were read from a single sample in a study of T cell repertoires in cytomegalovirus infection. Each CDR3 protein is one row after TCRdb ran MiXCR on the reads. The sample includes around 440,000 distinct CDR3 sequences, about 11% seen only once; the top ten take 10% to 13%. The specimen was PBMCs. These receptors were taken from a human donor in good health (CMV status not recorded). Some clones in this sample may be carry-over from other donors' samples. Each CDR3 is given with its conserved first and last residue. The order of the fields is D gene, J gene, V gene, CDR3 length, clone size, CDR3 protein, CDR3 DNA. The D gene is left open where the match is weak. Clone size, where shown, is once, few, many, or a class for clones that have expanded.

- | TRBJ2-7 | TRBV28 | 17 | many | CASSISGRVMISYEQYF | TGTGCCAGCAGTATTTCCGGCAGGGTCATGATCTCCTACGAGCAGTACTTC
- | TRBJ1-1 | TRBV7-2 | 16 | many | CASSLESTYLNTEAFF | TGTGCCAGCAGCTTAGAGAGCACGTATTTGAACACTGAAGCTTTCTTT
TRBD1 | TRBJ2-3 | TRBV7-3 | 14 | many | CASSTGTGGDTQYF | TGTGCCAGCAGCACTGGGACAGGGGGGGATACGCAGTATTTT
TRBD1 | TRBJ2-6 | TRBV28 | 18 | few | CASSSRPGQGSGANVLTF | TGTGCCAGCAGTTCCCGCCCGGGACAGGGCTCTGGGGCCAACGTCCTGACTTTC
- | TRBJ1-1 | TRBV6-2/TRBV6-3 | 15 | many | CASSLGGTGSLEAFF | TGTGCCAGCAGTTTGGGGGGCACGGGGTCTTTAGAAGCTTTCTTT
- | TRBJ2-3 | TRBV20-1 | 15 | few | CSAREGGSRTDTQYF | TGCAGTGCTAGAGAAGGGGGTAGTCGCACAGATACGCAGTATTTT
TRBD2 | TRBJ2-7 | TRBV12-3/TRBV12-4 | 17 | - | CASSSSSGSPSSYEQYF | TGTGCCAGCAGCTCTTCTAGCGGGAGTCCTAGCTCCTACGAGCAGTACTTC
- | TRBJ1-1 | TRBV7-2 | 13 | many | CASSWRENTEAFF | TGTGCCAGCAGCTGGAGGGAGAACACTGAAGCTTTCTTT
- | TRBJ2-3 | TRBV2 | 11 | many | CASSEPPAKYF | TGTGCCAGCAGTGAACCTCCCGCGAAGTATTTT
- | TRBJ2-5 | TRBV19 | 13 | few | CASSMREVETQYF | TGTGCCAGTAGTATGAGGGAGGTGGAGACCCAGTACTTC
- | TRBJ2-1 | TRBV9 | 14 | many | CASSVEGRKNEQFF | TGTGCCAGCAGCGTAGAAGGGCGGAAAAATGAGCAGTTCTTC
- | TRBJ2-2 | TRBV2 | 15 | many | CASRGGTGPTGELFF | TGTGCCAGCAGGGGGGGGACAGGACCCACCGGGGAGCTGTTTTTT
- | TRBJ2-5 | TRBV29-1 | 12 | few | CSVDVVGETQYF | TGCAGCGTTGACGTAGTCGGGGAGACCCAGTACTTC
- | TRBJ2-3 | TRBV12-3/TRBV12-4 | 14 | many | CASSLAGGGGTQYF | TGTGCCAGCAGTTTAGCCGGGGGCGGCGGTACGCAGTATTTT
- | TRBJ1-4 | TRBV15 | 14 | many | CATSREATNEKLFF | TGTGCCACCAGCAGAGAAGCAACTAATGAAAAACTGTTTTTT
TRBD1 | TRBJ1-2 | TRBV6-1 | 15 | many | CASSEELGGNYGYTF | TGTGCCAGCAGTGAAGAATTAGGGGGCAACTATGGCTACACCTTC
- | TRBJ1-3 | TRBV9 | 15 | few | CASSEQGYTGNTIYF | TGTGCCAGCAGCGAACAGGGTTACACTGGAAACACCATATATTTT
TRBD1 | TRBJ1-6 | TRBV20-1 | 19 | many | CSARGTGTGVLSYNSPLHF | TGCAGTGCTAGAGGGACCGGGACAGGGGTCTTGTCCTATAATTCACCCCTCCACTTT
- | TRBJ2-1 | TRBV27 | 15 | many | CASSLRDITYNEQFF | TGTGCCAGCAGTCTCCGGGACATCACTTACAATGAGCAGTTCTTC
TRBD2 | TRBJ2-1 | TRBV9 | 18 | few | CASSVGREGPRYYNEQFF | TGTGCCAGCTCCGTGGGGCGGGAGGGCCCGCGTTACTACAATGAGCAGTTCTTC
- | TRBJ2-3 | TRBV20-1 | 15 | many | CSARGLGLTTDTQYF | TGCAGTGCTAGAGGACTTGGGCTCACCACAGATACGCAGTATTTT
TRBD1 | TRBJ1-5 | TRBV9 | 14 | few | CASSVGDREQPQHF | TGTGCCAGCAGCGTAGGGGACAGGGAGCAGCCCCAGCATTTT
- | TRBJ1-1 | TRBV7-8 | 17 | many | CASSLGSGGGWYTEAFF | TGTGCCAGCAGCTTAGGATCGGGGGGAGGTTGGTACACTGAAGCTTTCTTT
- | TRBJ1-1 | TRBV18 | 16 | few | CASSPPDSRVNTEAFF | TGTGCCAGCTCACCACCGGACAGTCGGGTGAACACTGAAGCTTTCTTT
- | TRBJ2-3 | TRBV7-2 | 15 | many | CASSSLGGGTDTQYF | TGTGCCAGCAGCTCGTTAGGGGGAGGGACAGATACGCAGTATTTT
- | TRBJ1-6 | TRBV7-2 | 16 | many | CASSLEGGLEGSPLHF | TGTGCCAGCAGCTTAGAAGGGGGGCTCGAAGGATCACCCCTCCACTTT
- | TRBJ2-3 | TRBV27 | 14 | - | CATRVERAADTQYF | TGTGCCACTCGTGTAGAGAGGGCCGCCGATACGCAGTATTTT
- | TRBJ1-1 | TRBV12-3/TRBV12-4 | 13 | many | CASSLRINTEAFF | TGTGCCAGCAGTTTAAGGATTAACACTGAAGCTTTCTTT
- | TRBJ2-3 | TRBV19 | 16 | - | CASSPKETTAGDTQYF | TGTGCCAGTAGTCCAAAGGAGACTACCGCGGGGGATACGCAGTATTTT
- | TRBJ1-1 | TRBV7-9 | 13 | - | CASRSLGRAEAFF | TGTGCCAGCAGGTCACTCGGGAGGGCTGAAGCTTTCTTT
TRBD2 | TRBJ2-1 | TRBV28 | 16 | - | CASSLSGLAGGNEQFF | TGTGCCAGCAGTTTATCGGGGCTAGCGGGAGGTAATGAGCAGTTCTTC
- | TRBJ1-1 | TRBV12-3/TRBV12-4 | 15 | many | CASMLSGTWGTEAFF | TGTGCCAGCATGTTATCGGGAACTTGGGGCACTGAAGCTTTCTTT
- | TRBJ2-5 | TRBV5-8 | 16 | - | CASSLFSRARDRSQYF | TGTGCCAGCAGCTTGTTTTCCAGAGCAAGAGACCGGTCCCAGTACTTC
- | TRBJ2-2 | TRBV14 | 17 | many | CASSQQGALGRPGELFF | TGTGCCAGCAGCCAACAAGGGGCCCTTGGTCGTCCCGGGGAGCTGTTTTTT
- | TRBJ2-5 | TRBV7-9 | 16 | many | CASSTGGVTYQETQYF | TGTGCCAGCAGCACCGGAGGAGTTACGTACCAAGAGACCCAGTACTTC
TRBD1 | TRBJ2-5 | TRBV6-6 | 11 | few | CASGDRQTQYF | TGTGCCAGTGGGGACAGACAGACCCAGTACTTC